This paragraph covers one T cell receptor (beta chain) sequence. Original methodology: How many nucleated cells were present was estimated from reference gene primer amplification. TCRdb's copy holds only in-frame clones and misses some; the assay was immunoSEQ multiplex PCR. V and J calls and clone size are as listed in that table; D and trimming were resolved from the DNA. The data show about 140,000 clones, approximately 83% seen once. This entry belongs to a study of blood T cell repertoires in COVID-19. Across the study: Italy, Spain and the United States were the sources of the convalescent and acute COVID-19 samples. T cells, B-cell-depleted T cells, or PBMCs provided the cDNA or gDNA that served as material.

Germline lookup yields CDR1 SEHNR and CDR2 FQNEAQ (reference sequence). The V gene lost 6 bases and the J gene lost 9 bases, with 18 bases spanning the gap. The CDR3 spans 14 residues. Material: peripheral blood. The TCR was taken from a human donor in a cohort sampled during active COVID-19. The chain has TRBV7-9 and TRBJ1-3; TRBD1 is a possible D gene (5 bases). CDR3 in amino acids: CASRSSDKTFTIYF. As DNA, the CDR3 is TGTGCCAGCAGATCTTCGGACAAAACGTTCACCATATATTTT.